This T cell receptor (beta chain) was sequenced in a study of T-cell reconstitution after alpha-beta-depleted transplantation in children. The table lists this clonotype with many counts. CDR3 length: 13 residues. CDR1 ENHRY and CDR2 SYGVKD come from the germline V gene. V was pared by 0 bases and J by 5 bases, with 4 bases between. Unique molecular identifiers were incorporated into the prepared TCRbeta library. One entry per CDR3 protein, called by TCRdb with MiXCR from the PCR reads. The table shows about 240,000 distinct CDR3 sequences, with around 12% occurring only once. The material sequenced was PBMCs from the stem cell graft donor, taken from the stem cell graft. This sequence originates from a human donor who donated a stem cell graft to a child with acute lymphoblastic leukemia. The chain employs TRBV10-3 and TRBJ2-2, with D unclear. The CDR3 coding sequence is TGTGCCATCAGTGAGTCGGGGACCGGGGAGCTGTTTTTT. Translation: CAISESGTGELFF.